The source of this T cell receptor (beta chain) is a study of T-cell reconstitution after alpha-beta-depleted transplantation in children. The study's findings and limits: Some patients showed high day-60 TCRbeta diversity, which derived from surviving recipient T cells and thymic progenitors. Newly produced T cells mostly provided counts and TCRbeta diversity after one year, as hyperexpanded clones declined. Reports say that about two months after transplant, the alpha-beta T cells came out of several hundred graft clones that had expanded.

The CDR3 extends over 16 amino acids. V lost 10 bases and J 5 bases, leaving 24 bases between the germline ends. For this clonotype: The antigen remains undetermined.

A library of TCRbeta sequences, prepared with unique molecular identifiers, was generated. TCRdb processed the PCR reads anew with MiXCR; each CDR3 protein has one entry. The repertoire holds about 980,000 distinct CDR3 sequences, with about 26% as singletons. The sample consisted of PBMCs, mostly from graft donor cells, taken 360 days after TCRalphabeta/CD19-depleted stem cell transplant. The V gene is TRBV12-3 or TRBV12-4, the J gene TRBJ2-1; TRBD2 might be the D (7 bases). This TCR derives from a boy under three years old who had a stem cell transplant for SCID, so the T cells may come from the graft donor. Written as DNA, the CDR3 is TGTGCCACCGCCTCATATGAGGGGGGGCTCGACAATGAGCAGTTCTTC. Protein product: CATASYEGGLDNEQFF.